What follows are 32 T cell receptor beta chains derived from one specimen sequenced in a study of read filtering for tumor transcriptome and immune sequencing. Molecular barcoded adaptors covering alpha/delta and beta/gamma chains were used on 400 ng RNA. Using its own MiXCR run on the reads, TCRdb lists one record per CDR3 protein. Of approximately 90,000 distinct CDR3 sequences in the sample, 9% to 15% were seen once. The sequenced sample was a population of CD138-negative cells sorted from bone marrow. The source of these receptors is a donor over 35 with multiple myeloma.

The genes are TRBV7-9 and TRBJ2-3, with TRBD1 matching 7 bases. This CDR3 spans 12 amino acids. V gave up 6 bases and J gave up 5 bases; unmatched junction bases: 2. The germline V gene encodes CDR1 SEHNR and CDR2 FQNEAQ (reference sequence). DNA for the CDR3: TGTGCCAGCAGGCAGGGGGTAGATACGCAGTATTTT. This translates into CASRQGVDTQYF.

The sample holds many counts of this clonotype. The chain employs TRBV12-3 or TRBV12-4 and TRBJ1-5, with 8 bases identical to TRBD1. V lost 7 bases and J lost 6; bases outside the gene matches: 8. The length of the CDR3 is 14 residues. CDR3 sequence: CASTTGGQGQPQHF. The CDR3 DNA sequence: TGTGCCAGCACTACAGGGGGTCAGGGTCAGCCCCAGCATTTT.

This clonotype came up many times. The CDR3 nucleotides read TGTGCCAGCGCGAGGGAGGCGAACACTGAAGCTTTCTTT. Residues: CASAREANTEAFF. This chain connects TRBV7-9 to TRBJ1-1; D unclear. Germline-derived CDR1 and CDR2 are SEHNR and FQNEAQ (reference sequence). This CDR3 has 13 amino acids. The V end lost 8 bases, the J end lost 1 base, and 11 bases lay between the germline ends.

The chain has TRBV23-1 and TRBJ2-5; possible D gene TRBD1, 6 bases. TRBV23-1 is identified as an open reading frame with a role that is uncertain. V shed 5 bases and J shed 1 base, with 14 bases lying between them. The CDR3 spans 15 residues. The CDR3: CASSTKQGSQETQYF. The CDR3 DNA follows: TGCGCCAGCAGTACCAAACAGGGTTCCCAAGAGACCCAGTACTTC.

The chain employs TRBV7-9 and TRBJ1-1; D possibly corresponds to TRBD1 (6 bases). CDR1 and CDR2 from the germline V gene are SEHNR and FQNEAQ (reference sequence). Trimming left V 2 bases short and J 5 bases short, with 18 bases between. The CDR3 extends over 16 amino acids. In DNA form, the CDR3 reads TGTGCCAGCAGCTTACGTGGGGGGGCGGTCGGGACTGAAGCTTTCTTT. It translates to CASSLRGGAVGTEAFF.

This clonotype came up many times. At one end the junction does not follow the germline gene, possibly because of a read error. J is TRBJ2-5 and V is TRBV7-7; no reliable D call. Per germline, CDR1 SSHAT and CDR2 FNYEAQ (reference sequence). CDR3 size: 13 residues. The CDR3 region has the DNA TGTGCTAGCAGCCTAGGGCGTTGGGAGACCCAGTACTTC. It is translated as CASSLGRWETQYF. The full variable domain, in which reference TRBV7-7 and TRBJ2-5 provide the parts outside the CDR3, is GAGVSQSPRYKVTKRGQDVTLRCDPISSHATLYWYQQALGQGPEFLTYFNYEAQPDKSGLPSDRFSAERPEGSISTLTIQRTEQRDSAMYRCASSLGRWETQYFGPGTRLLVL.

This clonotype has just a few counts. The gene calls are TRBV7-9 and TRBJ1-2; tentative D call: TRBD1 (6 bases). V lost 5 bases to trimming and J lost 1 base, with 17 bases between them. There are 16 residues in the CDR3. Germline values: CDR1 SEHNR, CDR2 FQNEAQ (reference sequence). The CDR3 nucleotides are TGTGCCAGCAGCCCCCTCGGGGGCAGGGGTAACTATGGCTACACCTTC. Its translation: CASSPLGGRGNYGYTF.

This clonotype was seen at least ten times. The chain recombines TRBV29-1 with TRBJ2-7; D is perhaps TRBD2 (6 bases). In germline, CDR1 is SQVTM, CDR2 ANQGSEA. Deletions cut 5 bases from V and 1 base from J, with 9 bases between. The length of the CDR3 is 12 residues. CDR3: CSVMEGSYEQYF. The DNA for the CDR3 is TGCAGCGTTATGGAGGGTTCCTACGAGCAGTACTTC.

The chain links TRBV5-1 to TRBJ1-1, with a possible D match to TRBD1 (5 bases). The CDR3 loop spans 17 amino acids. Per germline, CDR1 SGHRS and CDR2 YFSETQ. V was clipped by 0 bases and J by 0 bases, with 15 bases between them. The CDR3, as DNA: TGCGCCAGCAGCTTGGGTAGCGGGGGAAAAATGAACACTGAAGCTTTCTTT. Protein: CASSLGSGGKMNTEAFF.

This clonotype appeared many times. The chain uses TRBV30 and TRBJ2-1, with D possibly matching TRBD1 (5 bases). The germline CDR1 and CDR2 sequences are GTSNPN and SVGIG (reference sequence). Between the trimmed V and J ends, which lost 3 bases and 2 bases, there was a span of 5 bases. The CDR3 spans 12 residues. CDR3 in amino acids: CAWRTAYNEQFF. In DNA, the CDR3 is TGTGCCTGGAGGACAGCCTACAATGAGCAGTTCTTC.

This clonotype has ten or more counts. The J gene is TRBJ1-4, the V gene TRBV3-1; 7 nucleotides line up with TRBD1. V lost 4 bases and J lost 2; bases outside the gene matches: 4. Germline-derived CDR1 and CDR2 are LGHDT and YNNKEL (reference sequence). This CDR3 spans 15 amino acids. As DNA, the CDR3 is TGTGCCAGCAGCCTCGACAGGGCCACTAATGAAAAACTGTTTTTT. Translated: CASSLDRATNEKLFF.

Concerning this clonotype: Given a much more abundant clone one base away, this may be a read error. This chain uses TRBV7-6 with TRBJ2-2, with 9 bases lining up with TRBD1. The CDR3 contains 16 residues. Per germline, CDR1 SGHVS and CDR2 FNYEAQ. DNA of the CDR3: TGTGCCAGCAGCTTAGTACAGGGGGCGCAATACGGGGAGCTGTCTTTT. This sequence encodes CASSLVQGAQYGELSF.

The table lists this clonotype with many counts. V usage is TRBV29-1 and J usage is TRBJ1-5; D ambiguous. Germline V gives CDR1 SQVTM, CDR2 ANQGSEA. The CDR3 runs to 13 residues. Trimming removed 3 bases at V and 0 bases at J, with 6 bases between. CDR3 in DNA: TGCAGCGTTGAGGTCGATAGCAATCAGCCCCAGCATTTT. Amino acid sequence: CSVEVDSNQPQHF.

The chain couples TRBV5-1 to TRBJ1-3; tentative D call: TRBD1 (5 bases). The CDR3 runs to 16 residues. Trimming took 0 bases from V and 4 from J, leaving 14 bases between them. Germline CDR1 and CDR2: SGHRS and YFSETQ. CDR3 bases: TGCGCCAGCAGCTTGGAAGTGACAGCGAAAGGAAACACCATATATTTT. Translation: CASSLEVTAKGNTIYF.

This clonotype was found a few times. The chain couples TRBV6-1 to TRBJ2-5; 7 bases map to TRBD1. This CDR3 is 13 amino acids long. CDR1 is MNHNS and CDR2 is SASEGT in the germline V gene. Trimming cost V 6 bases and J 4 bases; bases outside gene matches: 5. CDR3 DNA sequence: TGTGCCAGCAGCCCAGGGGGTGTAGAGACCCAGTACTTC. Translated, it gives CASSPGGVETQYF.

This clonotype was counted once. The chain uses TRBV3-1 and TRBJ1-1; 12 nucleotides line up with TRBD1. The CDR3 length is 16 residues. Trimming at V came to 4 bases and at J to 10 bases, leaving 13 bases not matched to a gene. Germline assignment: CDR1 LGHDT and CDR2 YNNKEL (reference sequence). The CDR3 sequence is CASSLGTGGLNIGAFF. The CDR3 DNA sequence: TGTGCCAGCAGCCTCGGGACAGGGGGCTTGAACATTGGAGCTTTCTTT.

This clonotype was detected many times. The gene calls are TRBV7-2 and TRBJ2-5; D may be TRBD1 (5 bases). The CDR3 has 15 residues. The germline gives CDR1 SGHTA, CDR2 FQGNSA. Trimming took 4 bases from V and 4 from J, leaving 16 bases between them. CDR3 coding DNA: TGTGCCAGCAGCTCACAGAGTCTGGGGCCAGAGACCCAGTACTTC. This translates into CASSSQSLGPETQYF.

This clonotype showed up just a few times. The V call is TRBV7-3, the J call TRBJ2-2; D might be TRBD1 or TRBD2, each matching 6 bases. The CDR3 covers 16 residues. The ends were cut back, 4 bases at V and 2 bases at J, with 14 bases in the middle. From germline, CDR1 is SGHTA and CDR2 FQGTGA. The CDR3 bases are TGTGCCAGCAGCTCGAAGGGGGGACAAAACACCGGGGAGCTGTTTTTT. It specifies CASSSKGGQNTGELFF. The whole variable domain, filled in from reference TRBV7-3 and TRBJ2-2, reads GAGVSQTPSNKVTEKGKYVELRCDPISGHTALYWYRQSLGQGPEFLIYFQGTGAADDSGLPNDRFFAVRPEGSVSTLKIQRTERGDSAVYLCASSSKGGQNTGELFFGEGSRLTVL.

This clonotype was picked up a small number of times. At one end, the junction sequence differs from germline, possibly due to a read error. This sequence joins TRBV5-1 and TRBJ2-7, with 9 bases fitting TRBD1. CDR1 and CDR2 from the germline V gene are SGHRS and YFSETQ. This CDR3 spans 14 amino acids. CDR3 coding DNA: TGCGCCGGCAGGCCTAGCACAGGGGGCGACGAGCAGTACTTC. Protein product: CAGRPSTGGDEQYF. Complete variable domain (other parts from reference TRBV5-1 and TRBJ2-7): KAGVTQTPRYLIKTRGQQVTLSCSPISGHRSVSWYQQTPGQGLQFLFEYFSETQRNKGNFPGRFSGRQFSNSRSEMNVSTLELGDSALYLCAGRPSTGGDEQYFGPGTRLTVT.

The sample holds many counts of this clonotype. The gene calls are TRBV20-1 and TRBJ2-1, with a tentative D call TRBD2 (5 bases). The germline V gene has CDR1 DFQATT and CDR2 SNEGSKA (reference sequence). CDR3 size: 16 residues. The V gene lost 0 bases and the J gene lost 3 bases, with 15 bases spanning the gap. The CDR3 region is CSARDLAGEHYNEQFF. The CDR3 DNA follows: TGCAGTGCTAGAGATCTGGCGGGTGAGCACTACAATGAGCAGTTCTTC.

This clonotype was observed at least ten times. V is TRBV7-9 and J is TRBJ1-4, with TRBD1 identical over 7 bases. This CDR3 comprises 16 residues. Germline V gene lookup returns CDR1 SEHNR and CDR2 FQNEAQ (reference sequence). Trimming at V came to 6 bases and at J to 4 bases, leaving 11 bases not matched to a gene. Here the CDR3 DNA reads TGTGCCAGCAGTCGCATCACAGGGGACCTTAATGAAAAACTGTTTTTT. Its translation is CASSRITGDLNEKLFF. The full variable domain, completed using reference TRBV7-9 and TRBJ1-4, is DTGVSQNPRHKITKRGQNVTFRCDPISEHNRLYWYRQTLGQGPEFLTYFQNEAQLEKSRLLSDRFSAERPKGSFSTLEIQRTEQGDSAMYLCASSRITGDLNEKLFFGSGTQLSVL.

A remark on this clonotype: The junction departs from germline at one end; a sequencing error may be responsible. V is TRBV29-1 and J is TRBJ2-1; 7 positions agree with TRBD1. The CDR3 spans 14 residues. Germline CDR1 reads SQVTM; CDR2 reads ANQGSEA. CDR3 in amino acids: CSGPDRASYDEQFF. CDR3 coding DNA: TGCAGCGGCCCTGACAGGGCATCCTACGATGAGCAGTTCTTC.

This clonotype occurred many times. This chain links TRBV9 with TRBJ2-7; D tentatively reads TRBD1 or TRBD2 (5 bases each). Germline CDR1 is SGDLS and CDR2 is YYNGEE. V was cut by 3 bases and J by 5 bases, with 18 bases left in between. The CDR3 runs 15 residues. For the CDR3, the DNA is TGTGCCAGCAGCGCCCGTGGTGGGACCATCAACGAGCAGTACTTC. Protein product: CASSARGGTINEQYF.

This clonotype showed up many times. CDR3: CASSPMWGDTEAFF. As DNA, the CDR3 is TGTGCCAGCAGCCCCATGTGGGGTGACACTGAAGCTTTCTTT. The chain employs TRBV7-6 and TRBJ1-1, with no clear D. The CDR3 contains 14 residues. V dropped 5 bases and J dropped 3 bases, with 13 bases sitting between them. Germline loops: CDR1 SGHVS, CDR2 FNYEAQ.

This clonotype was counted at least ten times. The chain couples TRBV20-1 to TRBJ2-1; TRBD2 matches 12 bases. The CDR3 is made up of 14 amino acids. Germline loops: CDR1 DFQATT, CDR2 SNEGSKA (reference sequence). V lost 3 bases and J lost 7; bases outside the gene matches: 4. The CDR3 protein is CSASLLAGGNEQFF. The DNA for the CDR3 is TGCAGTGCTAGCCTACTAGCGGGAGGTAATGAGCAGTTCTTC.

Ten or more counts support this clonotype. This chain links TRBV19 with TRBJ2-2, with D tentatively TRBD1 (5 bases). This CDR3 is 14 amino acids long. V was trimmed by 0 bases and J by 6 bases, leaving 8 bases between them. Germline assignment: CDR1 LNHDA and CDR2 SQIVND (reference sequence). The CDR3: CASSIDRQSGELFF. CDR3 in DNA: TGTGCCAGTAGTATAGATCGACAGTCCGGGGAGCTGTTTTTT. Filled out from reference TRBV19 and TRBJ2-2, the complete variable domain reads DGGITQSPKYLFRKEGQNVTLSCEQNLNHDAMYWYRQDPGQGLRLIYYSQIVNDFQKGDIAEGYSVSREKKESFPLTVTSAQKNPTAFYLCASSIDRQSGELFFGEGSRLTVL.

This chain links TRBV12-3 or TRBV12-4 with TRBJ1-5, with 9 bases lining up with TRBD1. Trimming at V came to 4 bases and at J to 5 bases, leaving 3 bases not matched to a gene. The CDR3 is made up of 14 amino acids. CDR3 coding DNA: TGTGCCAGCAGTTGGGACAGGGTAGATCAGCCCCAGCATTTT. Amino acids: CASSWDRVDQPQHF.

This clonotype was counted ten times or more. The CDR3 DNA follows: TGTGCCAGCTCCCCCGTAGCGGGATCTGACCTCTACGAGCAGTACTTC. Protein product: CASSPVAGSDLYEQYF. V is TRBV18 and J is TRBJ2-7; 8 bases agree with TRBD2. V shed 6 bases, J shed 3 bases, and the junction held 13 bases outside the gene matches. There are 16 residues in the CDR3. Germline V gives CDR1 KGHSH, CDR2 LQKENI.

In this sample, this clonotype turned up a few times. A read error may be the cause here, since a much bigger clone is one base away. The chain recombines TRBV12-3 or TRBV12-4 with TRBJ2-3; 13 nucleotides line up with TRBD2. J lost 3 bases, V lost 5 bases, and 11 bases had no gene match. CDR3 length equals 18 residues. The CDR3 is CASSVGRTSGSLTDTQYF. For the CDR3, the DNA is TGTGCCAGCAGTGTGGGGAGGACTAGCGGGAGTTTGACAGATACGCAGTATTTT.

This clonotype has at least ten counts. The genes are TRBV10-3 and TRBJ2-1; D remains unclear. The CDR3 is 13 residues long. Trimming pared 2 bases from V and 4 bases from J, leaving 6 bases between. Looked up from germline, CDR1 is ENHRY and CDR2 is SYGVKD. CDR3 residues: CAISEPPYNEQFF. Written as DNA, the CDR3 is TGTGCCATCAGTGAGCCCCCTTACAATGAGCAGTTCTTC.

This clonotype came up many times. This CDR3 fails to terminate in the conserved phenylalanine or tryptophan, so it likely reflects a read error. V is TRBV2 and J is TRBJ2-1; D possibly corresponds to TRBD2 (6 bases). V was clipped by 8 bases and J by 4 bases, with 15 bases between them. Germline V gene data show CDR1 as SNHLY and CDR2 as FYNNEI. CDR3 length: 14 amino acids. The CDR3 loop reads CASSDPRGYNEQFL. The CDR3 DNA reads as TGTGCCAGCTCCGACCCACGGGGGTACAATGAGCAGTTCCTC.

This clonotype came up a few times. A much larger clone lies one base from this, so it may be a read error. This sequence joins TRBV28 and TRBJ1-2; 8 nucleotides align to TRBD1. Looked up from germline, CDR1 is MDHEN and CDR2 is SYDVKM. V was clipped by 7 bases and J by 2 bases; unmatched bases: 9. This CDR3 is 15 amino acids long. CDR3 protein: CASNLQGARNYGYTF. In DNA form, the CDR3 reads TGTGCCAGCAATCTCCAGGGGGCGCGGAACTATGGCTACACCTTC.